This TCR beta chain was sequenced for a study of tumor T cells in aggressive B-cell lymphoma. Here immunoSEQ multiplex PCR was the method, and the copy in TCRdb shows in-frame clones only, minus some. The table has around 10,000 clones, around 90% seen once. This clone showed up just a few times. The V end lost 4 bases, the J end lost 5 bases, and 14 bases lay between the germline ends. Germline loops: CDR1 ENHRY, CDR2 SYGVKD. The CDR3 consists of 14 residues. The J gene is TRBJ2-5, the V gene TRBV10-3; possible D gene TRBD2, 6 bases. This receptor was taken from an adult with diffuse large B cell lymphoma. Sequenced: tumor tissue. CDR3 amino acids: CAISVAGQTETQYF. The CDR3 DNA is TGTGCCATCAGTGTTGCGGGGCAGACGGAGACCCAGTACTTC.